This record covers a single T cell receptor (beta chain). Its target antigen remains unknown. Base qualities were left out, and no much larger clone turns up one base away. The data belong to a study of OX40 agonist ivuxolimab in advanced cancers. With respect to the entire study: Ivuxolimab, which targeted the costimulatory receptor OX40 (CD134), was an agonistic, fully human IgG2 monoclonal antibody. In the dose-escalation cohort, around four fifths of patients were male, and the mean age was around 60 years with a range of about 23 to 79. Partial responses occurred in three dose-escalation patients: two with cutaneous melanoma and one with hepatocellular carcinoma. Of the approximately 50 patients in dose escalation, about 20 had hepatocellular carcinoma, some 15 had melanoma, 9 had renal cell carcinoma and 9 had head and neck cancer. Intravenous ivuxolimab was administered to patients every 2 weeks at six dose levels: 0.01, 0.1, 0.3, 1.5, 3 and 10 mg/kg. Peripheral TCRbeta sequencing aimed to test whether ivuxolimab altered TCR sequence diversity and caused clonal T-cell expansion. The paper describes the monotherapy dose-escalation part (N = 52 patients) of the phase I trial of ivuxolimab. Prior anti-PD-1, anti-PD-L1 or anti-CTLA-4 therapy was permitted, and checkpoint inhibitors had been received by about 37% of dose-escalation patients. Results and caveats for the whole study, not just this receptor: At doses of 0.1 to 3.0 mg/kg, clonal expansion of both CD4+ and CD8+ T cells in blood was seen between baseline and week 6. In the 0.1-3.0 mg/kg groups, partial responders were among the patients with the lowest normalized peripheral clonal expansion, particularly in CD8+ T cells. Low levels of normalized T-cell clonal expansion were also seen in some nonresponding patients. The antigen specificity of the clonally expanded peripheral T cells was not determined. After ivuxolimab, expanded clones were on average more numerous among CD8+ T cells than among CD4+ T cells.

Patients with autoimmune disease history or receiving systemic immunosuppression were excluded from the trial. Peripheral blood for TCR sequencing was drawn from every dose cohort at baseline, at cycle 4 day 1 and at cycle 7 day 1. Samples were obtained from an open-label, multicenter, first-in-human phase I dose-escalation trial of ivuxolimab. Adults with locally advanced or metastatic melanoma, renal cell carcinoma, hepatocellular carcinoma or head and neck squamous cell carcinoma were enrolled in the trial. Before TCR sequencing, CD4+ T cells and CD8+ T cells were sorted from peripheral blood as separate populations. For sequencing of the TCRbeta CDR3 region, genomic DNA was extracted from the sorted cells. The immunoSEQ Assay was used for sequencing of TCRbeta CDR3 regions. TCRdb's version of the immuneACCESS table is confined to in-frame rearrangements and falls short of the full clone set. An unresolved V gene accounts for under half of the shortfall where checked; the remainder is of unknown origin. For this sample the table gives tens of thousands of clones, of which 85% were detected only once. Of the sample, approximately 3.6% is held by the ten largest clones.

Sequenced material: CD4+ or CD8+ T cells sorted from blood, taken in a trial of the OX40 agonist ivuxolimab. This TCR came from an adult with an advanced solid tumor such as melanoma, head and neck, liver or kidney cancer.

The DNA is as follows: TGTGCCAGCAGTTACAGGGGCTGGAACACCGGGGAGCTGTTTTTT. It encodes CASSYRGWNTGELFF. This chain is built from TRBV6-5 and TRBJ2-2, and TRBD1 may be the D gene, going by 5 matching bases. According to the germline V gene, CDR1 reads MNHEY and CDR2 reads SVGAGI. The CDR3 goes from the cysteine to the phenylalanine over 15 residues. The entry retains the CDR3 DNA only, 45 bases that are in frame from base 1. V sheds 2 bases and J sheds 1 base, leaving 8 bases between their ends.